This T cell receptor (beta chain) comes out of a study of control samples from healthy donors and cancer patients. Repertoires were generated with immunoSEQ multiplex PCR, while TCRdb's copy carries only in-frame clones and drops some. Among 390,000 or so clones, around nine tenths were seen once, and the ten largest hold 5% to 8%. V lost 3 bases and J lost 3, with 14 bases in between. The CDR3 covers 16 residues. Germline assignment: CDR1 SGHDN and CDR2 FVKESK. The receptor was derived from a middle-aged man with head and neck cancer. The chain is built from TRBV14 and TRBJ2-2; perhaps TRBD1 as D (5 bases). The sequenced sample was PBMCs. DNA for the CDR3: TGTGCCAGCAGCCACCGAAGGGGCCCTGACACCGGGGAGCTGTTTTTT. Residues: CASSHRRGPDTGELFF. Supplemented by reference TRBV14 and TRBJ2-2, the full variable domain reads EAGVTQFPSHSVIEKGQTVTLRCDPISGHDNLYWYRRVMGKEIKFLLHFVKESKQDESGMPNNRFLAERTGGTYSTLKVQPAELEDSGVYFCASSHRRGPDTGELFFGEGSRLTVL.